These 14 T cell receptor beta chains were sequenced from one sample in a study of CD8 T cells in Susac syndrome. When the RNA was reverse transcribed, random hexamers were used with an input of about 0.45 to 1 ug. Each CDR3 protein is one row after TCRdb ran MiXCR on the immunoSEQ multiplex PCR reads. The table has approximately 190,000 distinct CDR3 sequences, approximately 93% seen once. The sequenced sample consisted of CD4+ T cells from PBMCs. Receptor source: a human donor in good health.

V and J are TRBV28 and TRBJ1-5, with D hard to call. The CDR3 has 10 amino acids. Trimming pared 7 bases from V and 7 bases from J, leaving 5 bases between. Germline CDR1 and CDR2: MDHEN and SYDVKM. The CDR3: CASNRQPQHF. CDR3 coding DNA: TGTGCCAGCAATAGGCAGCCCCAGCATTTT.

CDR3 protein: CASSYSWQANTEAFF. The CDR3 DNA sequence: TGTGCCAGCAGTTACTCGTGGCAGGCGAACACTGAAGCTTTCTTT. The chain links TRBV6-6 to TRBJ1-1, with D unresolved. The CDR3 has 15 residues. The V end lost 0 bases, the J end lost 1 base, and 9 bases lay between the germline ends. Germline V gives CDR1 MNHNY, CDR2 SVGAGI (reference sequence).

This sequence joins TRBV27 and TRBJ1-6; tentative D call: TRBD1 (5 bases). V lost 4 bases and J 4 bases, leaving 8 bases between the germline ends. The CDR3 length is 14 residues. CDR1 is MNHEY and CDR2 is SMNVEV in the germline V gene (reference sequence). The CDR3 here is CASSSTGYNSPLHF. The CDR3 DNA sequence: TGTGCCAGCAGTTCCACAGGATATAATTCACCCCTCCACTTT.

The chain joins TRBV9 to TRBJ2-7, with TRBD1 as a possible D gene (6 bases). Germline-derived CDR1 and CDR2 are SGDLS and YYNGEE. V lost 0 bases, J lost 5 bases, and 9 bases lay in between. This CDR3 has 13 residues. CDR3 nucleotides: TGTGCCAGCAGCGTAGGCAGGGACAACGAGCAGTACTTC. Its translation is CASSVGRDNEQYF.

The chain couples TRBV27 to TRBJ1-1; D remains ambiguous. The germline V gene has CDR1 MNHEY and CDR2 SMNVEV (reference sequence). The CDR3 contains 14 residues. Trimming pared 7 bases from V and 0 bases from J, leaving 12 bases between. CDR3 region: CASNMDGMNTEAFF. CDR3 coding DNA: TGTGCCAGCAACATGGACGGCATGAACACTGAAGCTTTCTTT.

V and J are TRBV6-6 and TRBJ1-5; D is perhaps TRBD1 (6 bases). Germline V CDR1 and CDR2: MNHNY, SVGAGI (reference sequence). V was clipped by 0 bases and J by 4 bases, with 13 bases between them. The CDR3 sequence is 16 residues long. CDR3 sequence: CASSYSSGGVNQPQHF. Written as DNA, the CDR3 is TGTGCCAGCAGTTACTCATCGGGGGGCGTGAATCAGCCCCAGCATTTT.

V is TRBV20-1 and J is TRBJ1-1; TRBD1 aligns across 11 bases. CDR3 size: 15 residues. Germline V lookup: CDR1 DFQATT, CDR2 SNEGSKA (reference sequence). J lost 7 bases, V lost 6 bases, and 13 bases had no gene match. The CDR3 region has the DNA TGCAGTGCCGCCGGGACAGGGGGATCGGTTGGTGAAGCTTTCTTT. This encodes CSAAGTGGSVGEAFF.

The chain links TRBV30 to TRBJ1-1; a possible D gene is TRBD1 (6 bases). The CDR3 loop spans 14 amino acids. Per the germline V gene, CDR1 is GTSNPN and CDR2 is SVGIG (reference sequence). Trimming took 0 bases from V and 3 from J, leaving 11 bases between them. The CDR3 nucleotides read TGTGCCTGGAGTGTCTGGGGGGCGGACACTGAAGCTTTCTTT. Its translation: CAWSVWGADTEAFF.

The chain joins TRBV19 to TRBJ1-6; 7 bases agree with TRBD1. The CDR3 has 16 residues. The V gene end was trimmed by 6 bases and the J gene end by 6 bases; junction bases not matched to a gene: 11. Germline V gives CDR1 LNHDA, CDR2 SQIVND (reference sequence). DNA for the CDR3: TGTGCCAGTAGCACCTCAGGGGGGAACCTTAATTCACCCCTCCACTTT. Amino acids: CASSTSGGNLNSPLHF.

The chain recombines TRBV5-4 with TRBJ2-1; TRBD2 agrees at 9 bases. The junction had 13 bases not matched to a gene; V was cut back by 6 bases and J by 6 bases. CDR3 length equals 16 residues. Germline CDR1 is SGHNT and CDR2 is YYREEE (reference sequence). The CDR3 loop is CASNQAGGRIINEQFF. In nucleotides, the CDR3 is TGTGCCAGCAACCAAGCGGGGGGCCGTATTATCAATGAGCAGTTCTTC.

About this clonotype: Germline is not matched at one junction end, which may reflect a read error. The V gene is TRBV5-1, the J gene TRBJ1-1; D remains unclear. The CDR3 spans 14 residues. Per the germline V gene, CDR1 is SGHRS and CDR2 is YFSETQ. Here the CDR3 reads CASSRAGMNTEAFF. For the CDR3, the DNA is TGCGCCAGCAGCCGGGCGGGGATGAACACCGAAGCTTTCTTT. The full variable domain, completed using reference TRBV5-1 and TRBJ1-1, is KAGVTQTPRYLIKTRGQQVTLSCSPISGHRSVSWYQQTPGQGLQFLFEYFSETQRNKGNFPGRFSGRQFSNSRSEMNVSTLELGDSALYLCASSRAGMNTEAFFGQGTRLTVV.

The rearrangement links TRBV24-1 to TRBJ2-2; D is tentatively TRBD1 or TRBD2 (5 bases each). The CDR3 has 13 amino acids. With 8 bases removed from V and 2 bases from J, the gap between germline ends came to 8 bases. Germline CDR1 and CDR2: KGHDR and SFDVKD. CDR3 protein: CATKGPNTGELFF. CDR3 sequence (DNA): TGTGCCACCAAGGGACCAAACACCGGGGAGCTGTTTTTT.

The chain employs TRBV27 and TRBJ2-7; 9 bases match TRBD2. Losses at the gene ends were 3 bases for V and 2 bases for J; bases not matched to a gene: 11. The CDR3 totals 17 residues. Looked up from germline, CDR1 is MNHEY and CDR2 is SMNVEV (reference sequence). The CDR3 sequence: CASSFQAGGQLPYEQYV. CDR3 nucleotides: TGTGCCAGCAGTTTCCAAGCGGGGGGCCAACTACCCTACGAGCAGTACGTC.

The rearrangement uses TRBV7-9 and TRBJ2-5; D is unclear. The CDR3 sequence is 14 residues long. Germline V gene lookup returns CDR1 SEHNR and CDR2 FQNEAQ (reference sequence). V was clipped by 0 bases and J by 5 bases, with 10 bases between them. In DNA form, the CDR3 reads TGTGCCAGCAGCTTAGCCTCGGTCGGGGAGACCCAGTACTTC. This translates into CASSLASVGETQYF.